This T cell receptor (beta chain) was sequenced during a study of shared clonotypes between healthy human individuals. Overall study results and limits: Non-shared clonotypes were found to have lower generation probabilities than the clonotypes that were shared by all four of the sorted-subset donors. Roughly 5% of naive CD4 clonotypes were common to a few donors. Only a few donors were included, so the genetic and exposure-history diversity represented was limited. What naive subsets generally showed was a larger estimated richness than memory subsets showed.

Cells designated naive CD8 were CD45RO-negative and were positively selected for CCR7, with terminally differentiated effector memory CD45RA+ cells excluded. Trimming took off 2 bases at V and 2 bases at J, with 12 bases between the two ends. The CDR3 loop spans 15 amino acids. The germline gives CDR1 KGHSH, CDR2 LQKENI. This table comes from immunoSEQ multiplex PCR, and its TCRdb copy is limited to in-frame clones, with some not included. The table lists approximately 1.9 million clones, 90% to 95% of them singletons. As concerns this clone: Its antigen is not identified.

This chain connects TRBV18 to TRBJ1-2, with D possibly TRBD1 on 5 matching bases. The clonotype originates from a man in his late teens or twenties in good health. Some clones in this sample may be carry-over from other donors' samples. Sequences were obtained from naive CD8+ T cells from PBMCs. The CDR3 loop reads CASSPSRDPNYGYTF. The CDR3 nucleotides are TGTGCCAGCTCACCATCCAGGGACCCGAACTATGGCTACACCTTC.